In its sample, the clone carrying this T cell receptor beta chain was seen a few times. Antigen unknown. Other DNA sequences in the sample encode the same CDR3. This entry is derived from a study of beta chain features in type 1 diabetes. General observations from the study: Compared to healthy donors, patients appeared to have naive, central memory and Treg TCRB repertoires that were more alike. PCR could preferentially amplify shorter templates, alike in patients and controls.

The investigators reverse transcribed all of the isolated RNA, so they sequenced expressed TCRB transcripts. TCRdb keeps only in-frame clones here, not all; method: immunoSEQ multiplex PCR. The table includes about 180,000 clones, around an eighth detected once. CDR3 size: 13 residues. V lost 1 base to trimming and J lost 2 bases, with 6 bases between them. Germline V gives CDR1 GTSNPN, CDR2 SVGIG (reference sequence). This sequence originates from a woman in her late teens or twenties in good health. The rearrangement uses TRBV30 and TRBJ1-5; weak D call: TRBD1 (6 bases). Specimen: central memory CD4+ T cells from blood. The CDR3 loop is CAWSGQGNQPQHF. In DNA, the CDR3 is TGTGCCTGGAGTGGACAGGGCAATCAGCCCCAGCATTTT.